Below are 11 T cell receptor beta chains sequenced from a single sample in a study of OX40 agonist ivuxolimab in advanced cancers. Some clones are missing from TCRdb's copy, which holds only in-frame ones; the method was immunoSEQ multiplex PCR. The sample carries some 69,000 clones, 75% to 95% recorded once. The sample consisted of CD4+ or CD8+ T cells sorted from blood, taken in a trial of the OX40 agonist ivuxolimab. Receptor source: an adult with an advanced solid tumor such as melanoma, head and neck, liver or kidney cancer.

V gene TRBV5-1 combines with J gene TRBJ2-1, with D possibly matching TRBD1 (5 bases). V lost 3 bases, J lost 5 bases, and 12 bases lay in between. This CDR3 is 14 amino acids long. Germline values: CDR1 SGHRS, CDR2 YFSETQ. This CDR3 reads CASSSPGQNNEQFF. As DNA, the CDR3 is TGCGCCAGCAGCTCACCCGGACAAAACAATGAGCAGTTCTTC.

V gene TRBV13 combines with J gene TRBJ2-1; D might be TRBD2 (5 bases). The germline gives CDR1 PRHDT, CDR2 FYEKMQ (reference sequence). The CDR3 has 13 residues. The V end lost 2 bases, the J end lost 7 bases, and 9 bases lay between the germline ends. The CDR3 reads CASSLPSSNEQFF. The DNA of the CDR3 is TGTGCCAGCAGCTTACCTAGCTCAAATGAGCAGTTCTTC.

This chain links TRBV7-9 with TRBJ2-3; perhaps TRBD1 as D (6 bases). Trimming shortened V by 8 bases and J by 6 bases, and 24 bases separated the two germline ends. The CDR3 has 16 amino acids. Germline lookup yields CDR1 SEHNR and CDR2 FQNEAQ (reference sequence). DNA for the CDR3: TGTGCCAGCCCTACGGAGCAGGGGAAATCTTCGGATACGCAGTATTTT. It encodes CASPTEQGKSSDTQYF.

The rearrangement uses TRBV7-2 and TRBJ2-7; 7 bases match TRBD2. Germline V gene sequence: CDR1 SGHTA, CDR2 FQGNSA. Trimming took 2 bases from V and 4 from J; bases not matched to a gene: 8. The CDR3 spans 15 residues. This chain's CDR3 is CASSLQGAGLYEQYF. The CDR3 region has the DNA TGTGCCAGCAGCTTACAAGGAGCGGGACTTTACGAGCAGTACTTC.

The table lists this clone with a count of one. The chain links TRBV19 to TRBJ2-5, with D maybe TRBD1 (5 bases). The CDR3 extends over 14 amino acids. V was clipped by 3 bases and J by 1 base, with 9 bases between them. CDR1 is LNHDA and CDR2 is SQIVND in the germline V gene (reference sequence). The CDR3 nucleotides read TGTGCCAGTAGTATTCAGGACACCCAAGAGACCCAGTACTTC. Amino acids: CASSIQDTQETQYF.

This clone was counted once. V gene TRBV7-3 combines with J gene TRBJ2-3, with D unresolved. The CDR3 has 15 amino acids. V gave up 1 base and J gave up 5 bases, with 13 bases separating them. Germline lookup yields CDR1 SGHTA and CDR2 FQGTGA. The CDR3 DNA follows: TGTGCCAGCAGCTTAAATGCCTTACCGAGAGATACGCAGTATTTT. Amino acid sequence: CASSLNALPRDTQYF.

Ten or more counts support this clone. The V call is TRBV15, the J call TRBJ2-7; the D is unclear. The CDR3 extends over 13 amino acids. Trimming stripped 0 bases from V and 4 bases from J, with 7 bases between. Germline CDR1 reads LNHNV; CDR2 reads YYDKDF (reference sequence). The CDR3 DNA reads as TGTGCCACCAGCAGAGAAGGCGGTTACGAGCAGTACTTC. This sequence encodes CATSREGGYEQYF.

The chain is built from TRBV30 and TRBJ1-2; 11 bases map to TRBD1. V dropped 8 bases and J dropped 5; count of bases not matched to a gene: 7. The CDR3 length is 13 residues. Germline-derived CDR1 and CDR2 are GTSNPN and SVGIG (reference sequence). The CDR3 sequence is CAGLGQGAYGYTF. The CDR3 DNA follows: TGTGCCGGACTCGGACAGGGGGCATATGGCTACACCTTC.

V gene TRBV6-5 combines with J gene TRBJ2-7, with D perhaps given as TRBD1 or TRBD2 (5 bases each). V lost 7 bases and J 6 bases, leaving 16 bases between the germline ends. The CDR3 has 13 amino acids. Germline V gene sequence: CDR1 MNHEY, CDR2 SVGAGI. This CDR3 reads CASNSGQGREQYF. The DNA for the CDR3 is TGTGCCAGCAACTCGGGGCAGGGCCGCGAGCAGTACTTC.

The rearrangement links TRBV9 to TRBJ1-5, with a possible D match to TRBD1 (6 bases). The V end was cut by 3 bases, the J end by 5 bases, with 12 bases between. CDR1 is SGDLS and CDR2 is YYNGEE in the germline V gene. This CDR3 spans 14 amino acids. The CDR3 DNA follows: TGTGCCAGCAGCGGCGAGGGACATTATCAGCCCCAGCATTTT. It encodes CASSGEGHYQPQHF.

The sample holds a few counts of this clone. The chain links TRBV10-1 to TRBJ1-5; possible D gene TRBD1, 5 bases. V lost 11 bases, J lost 1 base, and 18 bases lay in between. Germline CDR1 reads WNHNN; CDR2 reads SYGVQD (reference sequence). The CDR3 sequence is 15 residues long. CDR3 loop: CASYQGRISNQPQHF. The CDR3 coding sequence is TGCGCCTCTTATCAGGGCCGGATAAGCAATCAGCCCCAGCATTTT.